The rows below give T cell receptor beta chains drawn from one sample of a study of cytomegalovirus exposure and HLA in healthy donors. The repertoire was sequenced with immunoSEQ multiplex PCR; TCRdb's copy has only in-frame clones and lacks some. The table includes some 200,000 clones, about 80% detected once. The sequencing sample was made of PBMCs. These receptors were taken from a woman aged 55-70 years in good health and CMV-seropositive. Each CDR3 is given with its conserved first and last residue. The D gene is left open where the match is weak. A row's size may be missing; if present it is once, few, many or a size class.

TRBJ2-5,TRBD2,few,TRBV19,CASSIEGGQLQETQYF,TGTGCCAGTAGTATAGAGGGAGGGCAGCTTCAAGAGACCCAGTACTTC
TRBJ1-2,.,.,TRBV5-1,CASTAQGNYGYTF,TGCGCCAGCACCGCACAGGGAAACTATGGCTACACCTTC
TRBJ1-2,TRBD1,.,TRBV30,CAWRKGTGGMTDYGYTF,TGTGCCTGGAGGAAAGGGACAGGGGGCATGACGGACTATGGCTACACCTTC
TRBJ1-1,.,.,TRBV2,CASSESSVNTEAFF,TGTGCCAGCAGTGAGTCCTCAGTGAACACTGAAGCTTTCTTT
TRBJ2-3,TRBD2,once,TRBV7-9,CASRNSGRSWDTQYF,TGTGCCAGCCGTAATAGCGGGAGGTCTTGGGATACGCAGTATTTT
TRBJ1-6,TRBD1,few,TRBV4-1,CASSQEGTVLNSPLHF,TGCGCCAGCAGCCAAGAGGGGACAGTTCTTAATTCACCCCTCCACTTT
TRBJ2-2,TRBD2,.,TRBV7-2,CASSSDSGLAGTGELFF,TGTGCCAGCAGCTCAGATTCGGGACTAGCGGGCACCGGGGAGCTGTTTTTT
TRBJ1-6,TRBD1,.,TRBV4-3,CASSQRDRENSPLHF,TGCGCCAGCAGCCAGCGGGACAGGGAAAATTCACCCCTCCACTTT
TRBJ2-5,TRBD1,.,TRBV5-1,CASSSGTGKETQYF,TGCGCCAGCAGCTCTGGGACAGGGAAAGAGACCCAGTACTTC
TRBJ1-1,.,.,TRBV18,CASSADRSEAFF,TGTGCCAGCTCCGCAGACAGGAGCGAAGCTTTCTTT